A single sample is the source of the 25 T cell receptor beta chains below, sequenced in a study of PD-L1 blockade in urothelial cancer. TCRdb keeps only in-frame clones here, not all; method: immunoSEQ multiplex PCR. Of about 83,000 clones listed, roughly 87% are singletons. The sequencing here drew on PBMCs, taken around atezolizumab (anti-PD-L1) treatment. The source of these receptors is a woman in her 70s with urothelial cancer.

This clone was observed once. The chain joins TRBV12-2 to TRBJ2-5; the D segment call TRBD2 is taken from the table without a DNA check. TRBV12-2 is annotated as a pseudogene. The CDR3 covers 19 residues. The CDR3 here is CASRRSSRAGGPVQETQYF. The CDR3 region has the DNA TGTGCAAGCCGCCGGTCGTCGCGAGCGGGAGGGCCGGTACAAGAGACCCAGTACTTC.

The rearrangement uses TRBV6-1 and TRBJ2-3, with 9 bases fitting TRBD2. V lost 1 base, J lost 3 bases, and 5 bases stayed unmatched. Germline-derived CDR1 and CDR2 are MNHNS and SASEGT. The CDR3 totals 16 residues. The CDR3 loop reads CASSEVSGRTTDTQYF. The CDR3, as DNA: TGTGCCAGCAGTGAAGTCAGCGGGAGGACAACAGATACGCAGTATTTT.

The DNA of the CDR3 is TGTGCCAGCAGCGTTCGGGCCTACAATGAGCAGTTCTTC. Its translation: CASSVRAYNEQFF. This chain joins TRBV5-6 and TRBJ2-1, with D unclear. Germline-derived CDR1 and CDR2 are SGHDT and YYEEEE. CDR3 length: 13 amino acids. V was trimmed by 4 bases and J by 2 bases, leaving 7 bases between them.

J is TRBJ2-7 and V is TRBV27, with D perhaps TRBD2 (5 bases). The CDR3 is made up of 15 amino acids. Germline assignment: CDR1 MNHEY and CDR2 SMNVEV (reference sequence). V dropped 3 bases and J dropped 5 bases, with 17 bases sitting between them. The CDR3 here is CASSFSPGLAHEQYF. CDR3 coding DNA: TGTGCCAGCAGTTTCAGCCCTGGACTTGCCCACGAGCAGTACTTC.

The chain carries TRBV5-6 and TRBJ2-2, with a possible D match to TRBD2 (6 bases). Trimming took 1 base from V and 3 from J, leaving 7 bases between them. The CDR3 covers 14 residues. Looked up from germline, CDR1 is SGHDT and CDR2 is YYEEEE. CDR3 sequence reads: CASSLWGDTGELFF. The CDR3, as DNA: TGTGCCAGCAGCTTGTGGGGGGACACCGGGGAGCTGTTTTTT.

In nucleotides, the CDR3 is TGCGCCAGCAGCCCACAGGGTACGGGGAACATTCAGTACTTC. Amino acid sequence: CASSPQGTGNIQYF. The chain links TRBV5-1 to TRBJ2-4, with D maybe TRBD1 (6 bases). This CDR3 contains 14 residues. The V end lost 4 bases, the J end lost 7 bases, and 15 bases lay between the germline ends. Germline CDR1 reads SGHRS; CDR2 reads YFSETQ. The variable domain in full, completed from reference TRBV5-1 and TRBJ2-4, reads KAGVTQTPRYLIKTRGQQVTLSCSPISGHRSVSWYQQTPGQGLQFLFEYFSETQRNKGNFPGRFSGRQFSNSRSEMNVSTLELGDSALYLCASSPQGTGNIQYFGAGTRLSVL.

The CDR3 DNA reads as TGTGCCAGCAGTGATAACGGGGGGCCGCTCACCGGGGAGCTGTTTTTT. It codes for CASSDNGGPLTGELFF. The chain couples TRBV25-1 to TRBJ2-2, with a tentative D call TRBD2 (7 bases). Trimming removed 3 bases at V and 4 bases at J, with 15 bases between. CDR1 is MGHDK, CDR2 SYGVNS, per germline. This CDR3 comprises 16 residues. The complete variable domain, with remaining parts taken from reference TRBV25-1 and TRBJ2-2, reads EADIYQTPRYLVIGTGKKITLECSQTMGHDKMYWYQQDPGMELHLIHYSYGVNSTEKGDLSSESTVSRIRTEHFPLTLESARPSHTSQYLCASSDNGGPLTGELFFGEGSRLTVL.

This clone occurred a few times. The chain is built from TRBV2 and TRBJ1-2, with 9 bases identical to TRBD1. CDR3 length: 13 amino acids. Germline lookup yields CDR1 SNHLY and CDR2 FYNNEI. J lost 4 bases, V lost 8 bases, and 5 bases had no gene match. The CDR3 nucleotides read TGTGCCAGCGGGGACAGGGACGGCTATGGCTACACCTTC. Translated: CASGDRDGYGYTF.

The V call is TRBV5-1, the J call TRBJ2-1; 8 positions agree with TRBD1. The V segment lost 1 base and the J segment 7 bases; nucleotides outside the gene matches: 13. The CDR3 extends over 17 amino acids. The germline CDR1 and CDR2 sequences are SGHRS and YFSETQ. Written as DNA, the CDR3 is TGCGCCAGCAGCTTGAGGGGGACGGGACAGGTGCTTAATGAGCAGTTCTTC. Translating gives CASSLRGTGQVLNEQFF.

This rearrangement joins TRBV30 to TRBJ1-2; 11 bases match TRBD1. V shed 3 bases, J shed 6 bases, and the junction held 6 bases outside the gene matches. The CDR3 contains 14 residues. Germline V gives CDR1 GTSNPN, CDR2 SVGIG (reference sequence). In DNA form, the CDR3 reads TGTGCCTGGAGGCTAGGACAGGGGGCGGATGGCTACACCTTC. As protein: CAWRLGQGADGYTF. Together with reference TRBV30 and TRBJ1-2, the CDR3 gives the full variable domain: SQTIHQWPATLVQPVGSPLSLECTVEGTSNPNLYWYRQAAGRGLQLLFYSVGIGQISSEVPQNLSASRPQDRQFILSSKKLLLSDSGFYLCAWRLGQGADGYTFGSGTRLTVV.

Details on this clone: The sample holds other DNA sequences that translate to the same CDR3. The gene calls are TRBV6-6 and TRBJ2-7; possible D gene TRBD2, 6 bases. V was cut by 0 bases and J by 2 bases, with 8 bases left in between. This CDR3 spans 14 amino acids. CDR1 and CDR2 (germline): MNHNY, SVGAGI (reference sequence). CDR3 nucleotide sequence: TGTGCCAGCAGTTACTCCGGGAGTACCTACGAGCAGTACTTC. This codes for CASSYSGSTYEQYF.

The chain employs TRBV10-1 and TRBJ2-3; D perhaps matches TRBD1 (5 bases). This CDR3 spans 16 amino acids. V dropped 0 bases and J dropped 1 base, with 11 bases sitting between them. Per germline, CDR1 WNHNN and CDR2 SYGVQD (reference sequence). The CDR3 here is CASSESQDIRTDTQYF. The DNA for the CDR3 is TGCGCCAGCAGTGAGTCCCAGGACATCCGCACAGATACGCAGTATTTT.

CDR3 loop: CAGLDANTGELFF. CDR3 bases: TGCGCCGGACTGGACGCGAACACCGGGGAGCTGTTTTTT. The rearrangement uses TRBV4-1 and TRBJ2-2; D might be TRBD2 (5 bases). The CDR3 is 13 residues long. Trimming stripped 11 bases from V and 0 bases from J, with 10 bases between. Per germline, CDR1 MGHRA and CDR2 YSYEKL.

The V gene is TRBV7-2, the J gene TRBJ2-7; the match to TRBD2 covers 9 bases. The CDR3 runs 16 residues. After removal of 1 base from V and 4 bases from J, the junction contained 8 bases not matched to a gene. Looked up from germline, CDR1 is SGHTA and CDR2 is FQGNSA. This chain's CDR3 is CASSLGRGGAGYEQYF. CDR3 nucleotides: TGTGCCAGCAGCTTAGGGCGCGGGGGGGCCGGATACGAGCAGTACTTC.

This chain joins TRBV27 and TRBJ2-7, with 7 bases aligning to TRBD1. The CDR3 has 15 amino acids. CDR1 MNHEY and CDR2 SMNVEV come from the germline V gene (reference sequence). V shed 1 base and J 3 bases; nucleotides not matched to a gene: 6. The CDR3 bases are TGTGCCAGCAGTTTATATGGTCCAGGGGGCTACGAGCAGTACTTC. It translates to CASSLYGPGGYEQYF.

The chain is built from TRBV28 and TRBJ2-7; TRBD1 might be the D (8 bases). V was cut by 3 bases and J by 4 bases, with 19 bases left in between. The CDR3 extends over 16 amino acids. Germline V CDR1 and CDR2: MDHEN, SYDVKM. CDR3 residues: CASSLGGAGGAYEQYF. The CDR3 DNA follows: TGTGCCAGCAGTTTGGGGGGGGCAGGGGGCGCATACGAGCAGTACTTC.

This rearrangement joins TRBV7-9 to TRBJ1-6; TRBD1 is a possible D gene (6 bases). Germline CDR1 and CDR2: SEHNR and FQNEAQ (reference sequence). V shed 4 bases and J shed 7 bases, with 11 bases lying between them. The CDR3 runs to 14 residues. The CDR3 reads CASSYSDSNSPLHF. The CDR3 coding sequence is TGTGCCAGCAGCTATTCGGACAGCAATTCACCCCTCCACTTT.

The gene calls are TRBV19 and TRBJ2-1; 11 positions match TRBD2. Losses at the gene ends were 3 bases for V and 11 bases for J; bases not matched to a gene: 12. From germline, CDR1 is LNHDA and CDR2 SQIVND (reference sequence). CDR3 length: 16 amino acids. The CDR3 sequence: CASSILELAGVRKQFF. DNA of the CDR3: TGTGCCAGTAGTATTCTGGAACTAGCGGGAGTAAGGAAGCAGTTCTTC.

The V call is TRBV10-3, the J call TRBJ1-4, with D hard to call. Trimming took off 0 bases at V and 7 bases at J, with 12 bases between the two ends. The CDR3 totals 15 residues. Per germline, CDR1 ENHRY and CDR2 SYGVKD. In DNA, the CDR3 is TGTGCCATCAGTGAGTCCGGGGAGACAAGTGAAAAACTGTTTTTT. Translation: CAISESGETSEKLFF.

This chain uses TRBV19 with TRBJ1-2, with D perhaps TRBD1 (6 bases). CDR3 length: 14 amino acids. Germline lookup yields CDR1 LNHDA and CDR2 SQIVND (reference sequence). V shed 5 bases and J shed 8 bases, with 18 bases lying between them. Here the CDR3 DNA reads TGTGCCAGTAGTCCCTCCAGGGGACCATGGGGCTACACCTTC. It encodes CASSPSRGPWGYTF.

The chain carries TRBV5-1 and TRBJ1-3, with 8 bases fitting TRBD1. The CDR3 spans 17 residues. V was pared by 2 bases and J by 0 bases, with 7 bases of the junction left unmatched. Germline CDR1 is SGHRS and CDR2 is YFSETQ. The CDR3 here is CASSLSGTGNSGNTIYF. The CDR3 DNA reads TGCGCCAGCAGCTTATCCGGGACAGGAAACTCTGGAAACACCATATATTTT. The complete variable domain, with remaining parts taken from reference TRBV5-1 and TRBJ1-3, reads KAGVTQTPRYLIKTRGQQVTLSCSPISGHRSVSWYQQTPGQGLQFLFEYFSETQRNKGNFPGRFSGRQFSNSRSEMNVSTLELGDSALYLCASSLSGTGNSGNTIYFGEGSWLTVV.

V and J are TRBV28 and TRBJ1-5; D not resolved. CDR3 length: 14 amino acids. Germline V gene data show CDR1 as MDHEN and CDR2 as SYDVKM. V was cut by 6 bases and J by 1 base, with 10 bases left in between. In DNA, the CDR3 is TGTGCCAGCAGACGAGGTAGGAGCAATCAGCCCCAGCATTTT. Translated: CASRRGRSNQPQHF.

For the CDR3, the DNA is TGCGCCAGCAGTGAAGTCGGCATTCAGTACTTC. It codes for CASSEVGIQYF. The chain recombines TRBV10-2 with TRBJ2-4; no clear D gene. Looked up from germline, CDR1 is WSHSY and CDR2 is SAAADI. The CDR3 loop spans 11 amino acids. V gave up 3 bases and J gave up 9 bases, with 6 bases separating them.

The chain recombines TRBV14 with TRBJ2-1, with TRBD2 matching 9 bases. This CDR3 contains 15 residues. V lost 0 bases and J lost 15; bases outside the gene matches: 12. Germline V gives CDR1 SGHDN, CDR2 FVKESK. CDR3 sequence reads: CASSQDEGSGRSVFF. The CDR3, as DNA: TGTGCCAGCAGCCAAGATGAGGGGAGCGGGAGGAGTGTGTTCTTC.

This sequence joins TRBV30 and TRBJ2-7; 13 bases align to TRBD2. CDR1 and CDR2 (germline): GTSNPN, SVGIG (reference sequence). This CDR3 spans 15 amino acids. The junction had 11 bases not matched to a gene; V was cut back by 5 bases and J by 7 bases. The CDR3, as DNA: TGTGCCTGGGGAAGGACTAGCGGGAGAAGGCAGGAGCAGTACTTC. It codes for CAWGRTSGRRQEQYF.